The sequence of this TCR beta chain was determined in a study of early T cells in non-severe SARS-CoV-2 infection (dated by TCRdb to about 2021). Regarding the research as a whole: Because TCR sequencing was done on bulk RNA from unsorted whole blood, the alpha and beta chains could not be paired. Findings and caveats that apply to the study as a whole: VDJdb matching was skewed toward anti-spike CD8 responses and likely underestimated virus-specific expansions by missing private and CD4 specificities.

As concerns this clonotype: Its target antigen remains unknown. Base qualities are not provided; no much larger clone lies one nucleotide away.

A case-control design nested within a healthcare worker cohort in London, UK, was used, with weekly nasopharyngeal swab PCR tests and blood sampling performed. Healthcare workers were enrolled in the week of the UK lockdown, from 23 to 31 March 2020, and were followed every week for up to roughly 15 weeks. Libraries were built with 5' RACE. TCRdb lists the instrument as NextSeq 500. In the TCR library protocol, unique molecular identifiers were attached to individual cDNA molecules to correct for PCR bias and sequencing error. Sequencing covered both TCR alpha and beta chains, and within each sample the abundances of alpha and beta sequences were tightly co-correlated. The authors' pipeline ran thus. Decombinator V4 was used to annotate TCR sequences for V gene, J gene and CDR3. Expanded TCRs were defined as changing significantly between any two time points under a Poisson model with p below 0.0001. TCR abundances were normalised to the total number of TCRs sequenced in each sample and reported as counts per million. TRAV1-2 paired with TRAJ12, TRAJ20 or TRAJ33 defined MAIT TCRs, while TRAV10 paired with TRAJ18 defined iNKT TCRs. VDJdb, accessed 1 November 2021, was searched for CMV, EBV and SARS-CoV-2 annotated TCRs, with TCRs annotated for multiple antigens excluded. TCRdb reprocessing: public reads trimmed at Q25 with fastp, clones called with MiXCR, in-frame beta chains kept. Each CDR3 protein gets just one entry, which takes the most common genes and DNA from the rows behind it. The V and J calls were not made by the authors but by TCRdb's processing. The sample data list 20,000 to 25,000 distinct CDR3 sequences, and around 5.4% of these were observed just once. 2.4% of the sample is taken by the ten largest.

According to the germline V gene, CDR1 reads MGHRA and CDR2 reads YSYEKL. From its cysteine to its phenylalanine, the CDR3 spans 17 amino acids. Only the CDR3 portion is preserved as DNA: 51 bases, with reading frame beginning at the first base. The V end gives up 1 base and the J end 0 bases, leaving 4 bases in the junction not matched to a gene. The sequence was collected from an adult who was a healthcare worker with PCR-confirmed SARS-CoV-2 infection or an uninfected control (not recorded which). This chain is built from TRBV4-1 and TRBJ2-3; 10 central bases correspond to TRBD2. Sequenced sample: whole blood. The sequence in DNA is TGCGCCAGCAGCCAAGTACCGGGACTAGCGAGCACAGATACGCAGTATTTT. Translation gives CASSQVPGLASTDTQYF.